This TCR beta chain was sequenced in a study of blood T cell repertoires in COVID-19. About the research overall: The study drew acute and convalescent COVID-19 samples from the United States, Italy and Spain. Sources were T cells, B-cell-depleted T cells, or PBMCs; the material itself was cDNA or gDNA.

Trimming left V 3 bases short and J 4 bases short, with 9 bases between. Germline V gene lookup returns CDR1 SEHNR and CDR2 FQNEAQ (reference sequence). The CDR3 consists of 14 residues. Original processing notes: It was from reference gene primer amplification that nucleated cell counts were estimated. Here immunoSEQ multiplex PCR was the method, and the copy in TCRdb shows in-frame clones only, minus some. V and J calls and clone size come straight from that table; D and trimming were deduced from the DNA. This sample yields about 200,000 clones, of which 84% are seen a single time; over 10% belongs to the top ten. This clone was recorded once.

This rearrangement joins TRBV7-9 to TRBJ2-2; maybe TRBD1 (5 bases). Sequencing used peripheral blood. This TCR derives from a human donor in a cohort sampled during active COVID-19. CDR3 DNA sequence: TGTGCCAGCAGCTTGGATCAGGGCACCGGGGAGCTGTTTTTT. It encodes CASSLDQGTGELFF.